This T cell receptor beta chain was profiled in a study of identical twins (dated by TCRdb to the mid-2010s). Regarding the complete study: To test whether fetal clonotypes persist, this study deep-sequenced TCR alpha and beta repertoires from monozygotic twins, from unrelated adults of various ages, and from cord blood. To rule out contamination, the twin experiments were replicated at different times with different library preparation protocols.

Clipping removes 6 bases from V and 5 bases from J, with 2 as the unmatched junction base count. The CDR3 spans 13 residues, from the cysteine through the phenylalanine. The CDR3 DNA has 39 bases and is translated from base 1. The germline V gene supplies CDR1 SNHLY and CDR2 FYNNEI. The paper as a whole reports these results and caveats: Because the same donors could not be followed over many years, the conclusions relied on cross-sectional statistical analysis. Compared with coincidental sharing between unrelated individuals, an excess of low generation-probability sequences was observed among out-of-frame TCR alpha sequences shared between twins. Zero-insertion analyses could be partly confounded by invariant T cells such as MAIT and iNKT, though diverse VJ usage argued against such confounding for most clonotypes. In monozygotic twins, out-of-frame TCR alpha sharing was systematically underestimated by recombination models, although the models agreed with sharing between unrelated individuals. Abundant cord blood beta clonotypes carried fewer insertions; young adult naive repertoires showed a weaker similar trend, while memory repertoires showed none. Excess twin sharing in beta out-of-frame sequences was weaker because fewer shared sequences lowered the signal-to-noise ratio.

Every donor was a healthy Caucasian. The twin cohort consisted of three pairs of female monozygotic twins, all aged roughly 18 to 30 years. Positive isolation kits from Invitrogen were used to isolate the CD4+ and CD8+ T cell populations. The method was 5' RACE. Sequencing instrument: Illumina HiSeq 2000. Template switching added a universal primer binding site, and the final cDNA carried a unique molecular identifier that allowed TCR cDNA molecules to be counted accurately. Specific primers in the conserved constant-segment region were used to synthesize first-strand cDNA for TCR alpha and beta chains. To control for contamination, every cDNA library carried two barcodes: a SMART-Mk sample barcode plus Illumina barcodes. TruSeq adapter sequences along with Illumina sample barcodes were introduced in two successive PCR steps. The Illumina HiSeq platform was used with custom primers to sequence TCR alpha and beta cDNA libraries. The authors processed their data as follows. Unique molecular identifiers were extracted from raw reads with MiGEC, and CDR3 positions were determined with MiXCR. Recombination models were inferred per individual with the repgenHMM and IGoR tools using an EM algorithm. The analysis of shared clonotypes was done with the tcR package in R, with sharing normalized by the product of cloneset sizes. To study raw recombination without the effects of thymic and clonal selection, out-of-frame nonproductive sequences were analyzed. The public sequencing data were trimmed at Q25 with fastp and processed into clonotypes with MiXCR by TCRdb, which kept only in-frame beta chains. Rows with a matching CDR3 protein are joined into one entry that keeps the most common DNA and genes. These V and J calls rely on TCRdb rather than the paper's analysis. The sample table shows hundreds of thousands of distinct CDR3 sequences, and approximately 6.8% are seen once. Around 5% of the sample lies in the top ten.

This clonotype was counted many times. No antigen is known for it. Base qualities are not at hand, and no much larger clone is one base apart. Separately, the same data were catalogued under a study of yellow fever vaccine responses in identical twins. That second report states: According to the authors, the vaccine-induced T cell response in identical twins seemed to be partly convergent and partly specific to each individual. In the study, vaccine-responding T cell clones were precisely tracked in identical twins.

The TCR comes from a woman under 30 in good health. The sequenced sample was CD8+ T cells sorted from blood. The rearranged chain carries TRBV2 and TRBJ2-5, and TRBD2 aligns with 11 junction nucleotides. Read as DNA, the sequence is TGTGCCAGCAGCGTAGCGGGAGGGGAGACCCAGTACTTC. Translated, it gives CASSVAGGETQYF.